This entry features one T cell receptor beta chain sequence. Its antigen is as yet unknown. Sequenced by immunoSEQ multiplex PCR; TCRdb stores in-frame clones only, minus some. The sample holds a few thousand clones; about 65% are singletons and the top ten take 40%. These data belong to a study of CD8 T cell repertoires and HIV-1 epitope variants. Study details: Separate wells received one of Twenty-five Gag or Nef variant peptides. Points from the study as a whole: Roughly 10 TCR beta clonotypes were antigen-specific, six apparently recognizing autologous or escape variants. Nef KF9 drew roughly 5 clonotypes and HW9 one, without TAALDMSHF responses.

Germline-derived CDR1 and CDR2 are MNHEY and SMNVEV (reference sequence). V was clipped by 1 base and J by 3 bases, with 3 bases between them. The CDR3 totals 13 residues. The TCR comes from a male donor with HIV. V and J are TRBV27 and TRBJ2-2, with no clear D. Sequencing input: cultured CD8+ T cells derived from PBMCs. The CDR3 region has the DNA TGTGCCAGCAGTTTATGGGACACCGGGGAGCTGTTTTTT. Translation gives CASSLWDTGELFF.